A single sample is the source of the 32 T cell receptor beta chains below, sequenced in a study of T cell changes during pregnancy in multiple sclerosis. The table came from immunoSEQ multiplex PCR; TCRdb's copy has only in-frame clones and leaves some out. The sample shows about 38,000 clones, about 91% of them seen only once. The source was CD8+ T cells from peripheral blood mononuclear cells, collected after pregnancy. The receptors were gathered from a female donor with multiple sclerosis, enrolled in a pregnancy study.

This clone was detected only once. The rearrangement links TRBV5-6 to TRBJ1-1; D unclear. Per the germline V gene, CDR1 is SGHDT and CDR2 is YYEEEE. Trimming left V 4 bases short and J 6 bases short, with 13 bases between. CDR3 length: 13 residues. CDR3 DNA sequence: TGTGCCAGCAGCAATGGTGGAGGCGCTGAAGCTTTCTTT. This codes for CASSNGGGAEAFF.

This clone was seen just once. For the CDR3, the DNA is TGTGCCTGGAGTGTAAGGGGGCGCTTGTACAATGAGCAGTTCTTC. Amino acid sequence: CAWSVRGRLYNEQFF. The chain carries TRBV30 and TRBJ2-1, with 7 bases lining up with TRBD1. The CDR3 covers 15 residues. CDR1 is GTSNPN, CDR2 SVGIG, per germline (reference sequence). After removal of 0 bases from V and 4 bases from J, the junction contained 6 bases not matched to a gene.

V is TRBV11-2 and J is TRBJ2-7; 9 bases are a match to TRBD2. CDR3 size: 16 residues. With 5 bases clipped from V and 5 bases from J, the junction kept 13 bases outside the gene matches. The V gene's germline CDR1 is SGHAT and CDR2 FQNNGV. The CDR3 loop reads CASSLGGSGSFHEQYF. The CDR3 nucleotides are TGTGCCAGCAGCCTAGGGGGTAGCGGGAGCTTCCACGAGCAGTACTTC. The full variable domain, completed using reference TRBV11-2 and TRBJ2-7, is EAGVAQSPRYKIIEKRQSVAFWCNPISGHATLYWYQQILGQGPKLLIQFQNNGVVDDSQLPKDRFSAERLKGVDSTLKIQPAKLEDSAVYLCASSLGGSGSFHEQYFGPGTRLTVT.

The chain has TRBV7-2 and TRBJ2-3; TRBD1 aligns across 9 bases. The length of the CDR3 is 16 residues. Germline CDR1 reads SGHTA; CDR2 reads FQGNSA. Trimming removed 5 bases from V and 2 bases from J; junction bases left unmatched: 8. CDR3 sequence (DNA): TGTGCCAGCAGCGACCGACAGGGGGGAGACACAGATACGCAGTATTTT. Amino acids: CASSDRQGGDTDTQYF.

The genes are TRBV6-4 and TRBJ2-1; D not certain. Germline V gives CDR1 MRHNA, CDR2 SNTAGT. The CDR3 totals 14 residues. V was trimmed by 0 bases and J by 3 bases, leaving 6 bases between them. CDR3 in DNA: TGTGCCAGCAGTGACTCGTTCGGCTACAATGAGCAGTTCTTC. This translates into CASSDSFGYNEQFF.

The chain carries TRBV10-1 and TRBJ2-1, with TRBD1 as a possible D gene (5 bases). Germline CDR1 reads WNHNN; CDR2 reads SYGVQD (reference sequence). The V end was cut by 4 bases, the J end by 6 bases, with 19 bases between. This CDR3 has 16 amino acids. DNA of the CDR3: TGCGCCAGCAGTGGACCTGCAGGGTTAAGGGTCAATGAGCAGTTCTTC. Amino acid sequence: CASSGPAGLRVNEQFF.

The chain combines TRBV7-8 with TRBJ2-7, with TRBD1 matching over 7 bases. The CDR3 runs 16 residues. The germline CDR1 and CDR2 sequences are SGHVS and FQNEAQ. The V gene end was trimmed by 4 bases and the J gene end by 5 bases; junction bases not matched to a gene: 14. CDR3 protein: CASSWATTGQKDEQYF. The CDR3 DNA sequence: TGTGCCAGCAGCTGGGCTACAACGGGACAGAAAGACGAGCAGTACTTC.

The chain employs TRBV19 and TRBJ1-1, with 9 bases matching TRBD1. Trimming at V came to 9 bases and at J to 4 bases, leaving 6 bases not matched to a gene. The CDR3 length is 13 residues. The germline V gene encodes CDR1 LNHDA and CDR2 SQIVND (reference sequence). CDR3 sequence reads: CASGLQGATEAFF. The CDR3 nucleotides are TGTGCCAGCGGGTTACAGGGGGCCACTGAAGCTTTCTTT.

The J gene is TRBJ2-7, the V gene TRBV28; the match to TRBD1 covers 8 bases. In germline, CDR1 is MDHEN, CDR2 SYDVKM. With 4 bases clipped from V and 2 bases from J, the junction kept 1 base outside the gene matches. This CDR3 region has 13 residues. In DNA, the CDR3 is TGTGCCAGCAGTTGGGACAGGACCTACGAGCAGTACTTC. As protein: CASSWDRTYEQYF.

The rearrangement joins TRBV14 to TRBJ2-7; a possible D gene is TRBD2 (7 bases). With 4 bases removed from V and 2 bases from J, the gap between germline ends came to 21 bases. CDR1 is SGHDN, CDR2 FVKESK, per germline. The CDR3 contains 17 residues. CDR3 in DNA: TGTGCCAGCAGCCCTTTCGGGGGGCTAGCAGGGCCCTACGAGCAGTACTTC. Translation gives CASSPFGGLAGPYEQYF.

The CDR3 loop reads CASSQTNEKLFF. The CDR3 DNA reads TGTGCCAGCAGCCAAACTAATGAAAAACTGTTTTTT. The chain combines TRBV5-5 with TRBJ1-4; no firm D call. Trimming took off 4 bases at V and 1 base at J, with 2 bases between the two ends. The CDR3 consists of 12 residues. From germline, CDR1 is SGHKS and CDR2 YYEKEE (reference sequence).

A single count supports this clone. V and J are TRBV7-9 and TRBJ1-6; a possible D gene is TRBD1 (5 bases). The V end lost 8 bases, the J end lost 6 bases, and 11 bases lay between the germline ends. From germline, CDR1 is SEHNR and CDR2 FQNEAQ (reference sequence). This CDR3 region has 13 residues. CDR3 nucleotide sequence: TGTGCCAGCGCCCTGGGGGGTAATTCACCCCTCCACTTT. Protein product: CASALGGNSPLHF.

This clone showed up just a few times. The CDR3 DNA reads as TGTGCCAGTAGTATCCTACATCCGGACAGGAGCTCTGGAAACACCATATATTTT. Translated, it gives CASSILHPDRSSGNTIYF. The V and J genes are TRBV19 and TRBJ1-3; 7 bases line up with TRBD1. Germline V lookup: CDR1 LNHDA, CDR2 SQIVND (reference sequence). V lost 3 bases to trimming and J lost 0 bases; unmatched junction nucleotides: 11. The CDR3 totals 18 residues. The full variable domain, rest sourced from reference TRBV19 and TRBJ1-3, is DGGITQSPKYLFRKEGQNVTLSCEQNLNHDAMYWYRQDPGQGLRLIYYSQIVNDFQKGDIAEGYSVSREKKESFPLTVTSAQKNPTAFYLCASSILHPDRSSGNTIYFGEGSWLTVV.

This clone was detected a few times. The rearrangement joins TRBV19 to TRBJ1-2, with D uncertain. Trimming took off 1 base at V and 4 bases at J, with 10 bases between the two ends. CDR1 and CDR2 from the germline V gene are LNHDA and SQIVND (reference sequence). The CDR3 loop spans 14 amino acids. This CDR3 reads CASSIGYSIYGYTF. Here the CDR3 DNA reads TGTGCCAGTAGTATAGGCTACAGCATCTATGGCTACACCTTC.

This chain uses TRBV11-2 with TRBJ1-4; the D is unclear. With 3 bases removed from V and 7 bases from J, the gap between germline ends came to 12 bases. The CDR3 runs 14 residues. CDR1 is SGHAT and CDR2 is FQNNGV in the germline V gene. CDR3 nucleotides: TGTGCCAGCAGCTTTCGTCTAGGTCCTGAAAAACTGTTTTTT. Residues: CASSFRLGPEKLFF.

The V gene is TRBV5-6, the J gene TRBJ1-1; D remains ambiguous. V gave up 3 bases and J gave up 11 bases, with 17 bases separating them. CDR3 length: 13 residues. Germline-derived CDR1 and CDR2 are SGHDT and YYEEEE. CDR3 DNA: TGTGCCAGCAGCTCCGGGATGGGGATGTGGGCTTTCTTT. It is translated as CASSSGMGMWAFF.

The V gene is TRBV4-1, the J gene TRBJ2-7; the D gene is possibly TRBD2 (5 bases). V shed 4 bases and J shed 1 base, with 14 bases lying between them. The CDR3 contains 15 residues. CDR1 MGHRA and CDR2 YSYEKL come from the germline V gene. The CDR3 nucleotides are TGCGCCAGCAGCCTTGGACTCAGCAAATCCTACGAGCAGTACTTC. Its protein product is CASSLGLSKSYEQYF.

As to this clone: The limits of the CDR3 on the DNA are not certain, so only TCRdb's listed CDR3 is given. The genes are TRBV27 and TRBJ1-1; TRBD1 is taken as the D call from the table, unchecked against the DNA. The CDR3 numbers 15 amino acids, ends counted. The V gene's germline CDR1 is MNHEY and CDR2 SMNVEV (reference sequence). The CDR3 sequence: CASSTSTGSNTEAFF.

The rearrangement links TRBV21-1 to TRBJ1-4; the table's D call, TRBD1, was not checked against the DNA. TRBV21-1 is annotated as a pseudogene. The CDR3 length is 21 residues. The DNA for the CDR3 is TGTGCCAGCAGCAAAGGAGGGACAGGGGTTGTTCATCCGTGGACTAATGAAAAACTGTTTTTT. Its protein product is CASSKGGTGVVHPWTNEKLFF.

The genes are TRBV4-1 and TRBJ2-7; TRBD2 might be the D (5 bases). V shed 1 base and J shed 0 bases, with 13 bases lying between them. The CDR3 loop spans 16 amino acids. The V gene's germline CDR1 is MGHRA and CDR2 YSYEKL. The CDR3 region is CASSQADYPSSYEQYF. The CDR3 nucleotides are TGCGCCAGCAGCCAAGCCGACTACCCCAGCTCCTACGAGCAGTACTTC.

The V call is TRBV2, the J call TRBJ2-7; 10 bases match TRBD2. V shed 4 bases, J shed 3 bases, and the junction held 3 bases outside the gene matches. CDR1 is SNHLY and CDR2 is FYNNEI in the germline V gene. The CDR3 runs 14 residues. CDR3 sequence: CASSVTSGNYEQYF. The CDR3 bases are TGTGCCAGCAGTGTCACTAGCGGGAACTACGAGCAGTACTTC.

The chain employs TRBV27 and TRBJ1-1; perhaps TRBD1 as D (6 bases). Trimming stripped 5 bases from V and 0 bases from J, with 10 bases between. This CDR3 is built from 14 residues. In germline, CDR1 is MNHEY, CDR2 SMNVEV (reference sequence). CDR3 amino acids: CASSKGGVNTEAFF. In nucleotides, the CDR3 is TGTGCCAGCAGTAAAGGGGGGGTGAACACTGAAGCTTTCTTT.

CDR3 sequence: CASSLGGRASNQPQHF. The DNA for the CDR3 is TGTGCCAGCAGCTTGGGGGGGAGGGCGAGCAATCAGCCCCAGCATTTT. The chain carries TRBV7-8 and TRBJ1-5; perhaps TRBD1 as D (5 bases). The CDR3 is made up of 16 amino acids. Trimming stripped 3 bases from V and 1 base from J, with 13 bases between. CDR1 and CDR2 from the germline V gene are SGHVS and FQNEAQ. Supplemented by reference TRBV7-8 and TRBJ1-5, the full variable domain reads GAGVSQSPRYKVAKRGQDVALRCDPISGHVSLFWYQQALGQGPEFLTYFQNEAQLDKSGLPSDRFFAERPEGSVSTLKIQRTQQEDSAVYLCASSLGGRASNQPQHFGDGTRLSIL.

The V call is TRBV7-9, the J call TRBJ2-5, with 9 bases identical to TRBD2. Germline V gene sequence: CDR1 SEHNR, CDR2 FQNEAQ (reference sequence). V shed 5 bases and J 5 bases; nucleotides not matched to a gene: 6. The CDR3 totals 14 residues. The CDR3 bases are TGTGCCAGCAGCCCCATCCTAGCGGGGGAGACCCAGTACTTC. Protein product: CASSPILAGETQYF.

In nucleotides, the CDR3 is TGTGCCAGCAGCTTGGATTTTACAGGGGGCGATGAGCAGTTCTTC. Translation gives CASSLDFTGGDEQFF. The gene calls are TRBV5-6 and TRBJ2-1, with 9 nucleotides matching TRBD1. With 0 bases clipped from V and 8 bases from J, the junction kept 6 bases outside the gene matches. The CDR3 loop spans 15 amino acids. Germline V gives CDR1 SGHDT, CDR2 YYEEEE.

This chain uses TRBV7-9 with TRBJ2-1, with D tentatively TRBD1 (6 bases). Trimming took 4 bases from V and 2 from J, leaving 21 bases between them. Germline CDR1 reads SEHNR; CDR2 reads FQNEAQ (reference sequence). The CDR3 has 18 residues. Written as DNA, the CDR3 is TGTGCCAGCAGCTCAATACTTCGGGCAGGGGTCCCCTACAATGAGCAGTTCTTC. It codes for CASSSILRAGVPYNEQFF.

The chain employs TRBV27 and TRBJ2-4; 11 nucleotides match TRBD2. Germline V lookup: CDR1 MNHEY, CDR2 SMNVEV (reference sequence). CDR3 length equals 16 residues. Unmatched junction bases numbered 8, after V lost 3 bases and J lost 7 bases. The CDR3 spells CASSFLPSGGRNIQYF. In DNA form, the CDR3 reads TGTGCCAGCAGTTTTCTCCCTAGCGGGGGGAGGAACATTCAGTACTTC.

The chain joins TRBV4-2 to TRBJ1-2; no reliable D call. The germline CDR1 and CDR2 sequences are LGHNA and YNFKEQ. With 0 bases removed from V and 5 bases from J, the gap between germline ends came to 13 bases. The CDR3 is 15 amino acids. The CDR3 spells CASSQEAAGRYGYTF. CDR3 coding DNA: TGTGCCAGCAGCCAAGAGGCAGCTGGGCGTTATGGCTACACCTTC.

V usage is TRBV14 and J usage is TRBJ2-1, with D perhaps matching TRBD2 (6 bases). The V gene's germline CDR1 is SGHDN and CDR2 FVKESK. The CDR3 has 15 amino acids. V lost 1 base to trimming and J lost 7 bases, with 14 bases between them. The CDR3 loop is CASSQVVLARNEQFF. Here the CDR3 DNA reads TGTGCCAGCAGCCAAGTGGTACTAGCTCGTAATGAGCAGTTCTTC.

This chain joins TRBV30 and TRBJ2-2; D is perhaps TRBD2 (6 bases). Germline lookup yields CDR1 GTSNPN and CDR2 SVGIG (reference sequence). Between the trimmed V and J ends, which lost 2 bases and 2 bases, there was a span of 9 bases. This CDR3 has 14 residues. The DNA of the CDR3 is TGTGCCTGGAGTATGCGGGGAAACACCGGGGAGCTGTTTTTT. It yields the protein CAWSMRGNTGELFF. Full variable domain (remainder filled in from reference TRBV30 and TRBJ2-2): SQTIHQWPATLVQPVGSPLSLECTVEGTSNPNLYWYRQAAGRGLQLLFYSVGIGQISSEVPQNLSASRPQDRQFILSSKKLLLSDSGFYLCAWSMRGNTGELFFGEGSRLTVL.

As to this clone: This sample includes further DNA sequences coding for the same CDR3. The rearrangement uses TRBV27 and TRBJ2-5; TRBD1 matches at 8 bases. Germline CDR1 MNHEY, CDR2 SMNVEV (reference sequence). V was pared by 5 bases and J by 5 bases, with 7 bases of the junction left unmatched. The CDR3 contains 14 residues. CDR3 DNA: TGTGCCAGCAGTCCAGGAACAGGGGGGGAGACCCAGTACTTC. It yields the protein CASSPGTGGETQYF.

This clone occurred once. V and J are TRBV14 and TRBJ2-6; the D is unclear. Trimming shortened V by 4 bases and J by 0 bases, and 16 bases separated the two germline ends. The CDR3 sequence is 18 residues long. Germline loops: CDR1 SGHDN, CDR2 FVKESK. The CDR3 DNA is TGTGCCAGCAGCCCTTACAGAAAACCCCGCTCTGGGGCCAACGTCCTGACTTTC. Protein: CASSPYRKPRSGANVLTF. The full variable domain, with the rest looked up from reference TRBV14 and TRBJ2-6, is EAGVTQFPSHSVIEKGQTVTLRCDPISGHDNLYWYRRVMGKEIKFLLHFVKESKQDESGMPNNRFLAERTGGTYSTLKVQPAELEDSGVYFCASSPYRKPRSGANVLTFGAGSRLTVL.